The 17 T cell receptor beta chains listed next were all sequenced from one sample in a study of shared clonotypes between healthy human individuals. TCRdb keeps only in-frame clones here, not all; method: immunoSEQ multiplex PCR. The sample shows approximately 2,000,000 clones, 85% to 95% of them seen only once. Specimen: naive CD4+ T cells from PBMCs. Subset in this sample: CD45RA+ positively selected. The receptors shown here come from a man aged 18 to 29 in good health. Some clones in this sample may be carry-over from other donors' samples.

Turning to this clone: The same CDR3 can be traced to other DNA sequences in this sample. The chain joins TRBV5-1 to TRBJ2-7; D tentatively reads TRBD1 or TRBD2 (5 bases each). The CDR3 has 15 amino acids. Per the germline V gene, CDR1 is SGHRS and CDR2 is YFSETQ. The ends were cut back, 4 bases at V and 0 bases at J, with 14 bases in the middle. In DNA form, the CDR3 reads TGCGCCAGCAGCCCCGGGACGGTGAGCTCCTACGAGCAGTACTTC. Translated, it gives CASSPGTVSSYEQYF.

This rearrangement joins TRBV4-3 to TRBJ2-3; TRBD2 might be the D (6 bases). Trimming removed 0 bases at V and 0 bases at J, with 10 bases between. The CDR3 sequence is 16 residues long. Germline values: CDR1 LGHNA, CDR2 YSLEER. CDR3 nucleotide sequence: TGCGCCAGCAGCCAAGAGCCTAGCGCTAGCACAGATACGCAGTATTTT. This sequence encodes CASSQEPSASTDTQYF.

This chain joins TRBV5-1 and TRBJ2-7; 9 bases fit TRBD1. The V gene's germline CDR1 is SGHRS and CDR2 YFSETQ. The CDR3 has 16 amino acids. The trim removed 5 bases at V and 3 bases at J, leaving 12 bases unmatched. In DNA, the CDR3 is TGCGCCAGCAGTCATACGGAACAGGGGGCATTCTACGAGCAGTACTTC. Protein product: CASSHTEQGAFYEQYF.

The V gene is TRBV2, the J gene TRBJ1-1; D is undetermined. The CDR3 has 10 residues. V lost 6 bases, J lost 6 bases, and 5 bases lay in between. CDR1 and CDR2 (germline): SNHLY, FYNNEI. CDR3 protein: CASRDSEAFF. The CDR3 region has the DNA TGTGCCAGCAGGGATTCTGAAGCTTTCTTT.

The CDR3 reads CASSPPSQGANEKLFF. The CDR3 bases are TGTGCCAGCTCACCACCGAGCCAGGGCGCTAATGAAAAACTGTTTTTT. This chain connects TRBV18 to TRBJ1-4, with D tentatively TRBD1 (5 bases). The CDR3 is made up of 16 amino acids. Trimming took off 0 bases at V and 3 bases at J, with 11 bases between the two ends. Germline loops: CDR1 KGHSH, CDR2 LQKENI.

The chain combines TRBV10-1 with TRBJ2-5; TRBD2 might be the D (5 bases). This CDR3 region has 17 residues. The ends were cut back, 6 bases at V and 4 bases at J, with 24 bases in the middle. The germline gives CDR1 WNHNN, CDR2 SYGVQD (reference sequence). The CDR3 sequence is CASSPALSGSGRETQYF. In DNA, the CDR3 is TGCGCCAGCAGCCCCGCTTTATCGGGGAGCGGCCGAGAGACCCAGTACTTC.

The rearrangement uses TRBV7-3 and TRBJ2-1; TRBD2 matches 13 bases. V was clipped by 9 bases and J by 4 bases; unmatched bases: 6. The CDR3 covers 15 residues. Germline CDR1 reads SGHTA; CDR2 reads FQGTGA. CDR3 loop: CASRLAGGAYNEQFF. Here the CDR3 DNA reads TGTGCCAGTAGACTAGCGGGAGGAGCGTACAATGAGCAGTTCTTC.

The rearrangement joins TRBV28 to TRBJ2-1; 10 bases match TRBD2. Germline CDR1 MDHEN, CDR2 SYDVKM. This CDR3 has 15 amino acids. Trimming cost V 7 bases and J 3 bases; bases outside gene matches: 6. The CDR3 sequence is CASNPIAGGYNEQFF. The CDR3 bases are TGTGCCAGCAACCCTATAGCGGGAGGCTACAATGAGCAGTTCTTC.

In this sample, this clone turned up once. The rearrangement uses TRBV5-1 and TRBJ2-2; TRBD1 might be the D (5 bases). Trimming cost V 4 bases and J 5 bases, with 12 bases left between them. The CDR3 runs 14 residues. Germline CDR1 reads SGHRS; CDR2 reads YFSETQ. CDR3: CASSDGAPTGELFF. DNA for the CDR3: TGCGCCAGCAGCGATGGGGCGCCTACCGGGGAGCTGTTTTTT.

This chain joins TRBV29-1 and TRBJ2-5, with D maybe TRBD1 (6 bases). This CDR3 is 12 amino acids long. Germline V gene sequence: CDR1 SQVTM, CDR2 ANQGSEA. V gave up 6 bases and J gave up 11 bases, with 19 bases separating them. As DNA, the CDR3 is TGCAGCGTGGAAAGAGGGGGTGGCGTGCAGTACTTC. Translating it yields CSVERGGGVQYF.

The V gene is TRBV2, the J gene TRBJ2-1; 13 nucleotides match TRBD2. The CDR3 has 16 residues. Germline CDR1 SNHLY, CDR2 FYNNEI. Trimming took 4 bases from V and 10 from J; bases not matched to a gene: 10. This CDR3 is CASSVPWTSGGAEQFF. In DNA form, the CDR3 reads TGTGCCAGCAGTGTCCCCTGGACTAGCGGGGGTGCGGAGCAGTTCTTC.

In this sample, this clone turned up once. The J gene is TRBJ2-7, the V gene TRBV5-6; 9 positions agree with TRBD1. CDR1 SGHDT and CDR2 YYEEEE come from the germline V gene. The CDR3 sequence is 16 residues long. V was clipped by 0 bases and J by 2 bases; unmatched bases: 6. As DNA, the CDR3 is TGTGCCAGCAGCTTGGGGGGACAGGGAAGGCCCTACGAGCAGTACTTC. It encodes CASSLGGQGRPYEQYF.

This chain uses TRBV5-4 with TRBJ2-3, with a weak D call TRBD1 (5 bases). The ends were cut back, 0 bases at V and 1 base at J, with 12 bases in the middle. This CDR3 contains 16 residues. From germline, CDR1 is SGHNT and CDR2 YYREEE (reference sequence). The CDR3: CASSLGAVGGTDTQYF. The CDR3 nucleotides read TGTGCCAGCAGCTTGGGGGCGGTAGGGGGCACAGATACGCAGTATTTT.

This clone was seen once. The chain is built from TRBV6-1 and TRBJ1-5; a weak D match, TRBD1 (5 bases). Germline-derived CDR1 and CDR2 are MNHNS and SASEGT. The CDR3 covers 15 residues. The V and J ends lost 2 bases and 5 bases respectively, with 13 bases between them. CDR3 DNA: TGTGCCAGCAGTGAATCGGGAGGGGACGATCAGCCCCAGCATTTT. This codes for CASSESGGDDQPQHF.

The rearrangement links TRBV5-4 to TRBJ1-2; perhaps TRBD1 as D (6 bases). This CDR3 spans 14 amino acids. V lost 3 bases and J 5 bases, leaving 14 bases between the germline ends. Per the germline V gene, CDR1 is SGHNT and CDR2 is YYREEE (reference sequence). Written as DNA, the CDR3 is TGTGCCAGCAGCTCAGATGGCAGGGGTTATGGCTACACCTTC. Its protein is CASSSDGRGYGYTF.

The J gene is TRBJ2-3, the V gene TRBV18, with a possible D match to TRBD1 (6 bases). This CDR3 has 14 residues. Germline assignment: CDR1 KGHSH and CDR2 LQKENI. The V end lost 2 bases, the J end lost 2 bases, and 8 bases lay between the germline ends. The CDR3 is CASSPTGTTDTQYF. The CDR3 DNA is TGTGCCAGCTCACCAACAGGGACCACAGATACGCAGTATTTT.

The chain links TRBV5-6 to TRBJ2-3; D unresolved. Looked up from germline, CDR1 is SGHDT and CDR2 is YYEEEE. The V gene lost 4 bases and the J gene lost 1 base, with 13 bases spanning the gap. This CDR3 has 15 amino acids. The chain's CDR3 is CASSGEMWGTDTQYF. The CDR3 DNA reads TGTGCCAGCAGCGGGGAAATGTGGGGCACAGATACGCAGTATTTT. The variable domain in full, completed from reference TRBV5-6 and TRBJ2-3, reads DAGVTQSPTHLIKTRGQQVTLRCSPKSGHDTVSWYQQALGQGPQFIFQYYEEEERQRGNFPDRFSGHQFPNYSSELNVNALLLGDSALYLCASSGEMWGTDTQYFGPGTRLTVL.